This TCR beta chain was observed in a study of technical replicates of blood from a handful of donors. Germline CDR1 and CDR2: SGHTA and FQGNSA. J was trimmed by 1 base and V by 4 bases; bases with no gene match: 5. The CDR3 consists of 15 residues. The repertoire was sequenced with immunoSEQ multiplex PCR; TCRdb's copy has only in-frame clones and lacks some. There are 55,000 to 75,000 clones in the sample; around 92% occur only once, and 3.5% to 5.5% lies in the top ten. This receptor was obtained from a human donor in good health. Some clones in this sample may be carry-over from other donors' samples. Sequencing input: PBMCs. The chain joins TRBV7-2 to TRBJ2-7, with TRBD1 identical over 9 bases. CDR3 sequence: CASSYPGQGSYEQYF. Here the CDR3 DNA reads TGTGCCAGCAGCTACCCGGGACAGGGATCCTACGAGCAGTACTTC.